Listed below are T cell receptor beta chains from one sample, sequenced in a study of OX40 agonist ivuxolimab in advanced cancers. Clones were read by immunoSEQ multiplex PCR, and TCRdb kept only the in-frame ones, dropping some. The sample lists 15,000 to 20,000 clones; about 80% were seen once. This specimen was CD4+ or CD8+ T cells sorted from blood, taken in a trial of the OX40 agonist ivuxolimab. The source is an adult with an advanced solid tumor such as melanoma, head and neck, liver or kidney cancer. Both conserved end residues are part of each CDR3. A D gene is named only where the DNA matches it firmly. Expanded clones get a size class; other rows say once, few or many, or leave the size out.

TRBJ2-2 | TRBV10-3 | TRBD2 | - | TGTGCCAGTAGGACGGGGACTAGCGGCCCGGGCACCGGGGAGCTGTTTTTT | CASRTGTSGPGTGELFF
TRBJ2-7 | TRBV4-1 | - | - | TGCGCCAGCAGCCAGCCTAAGAGGGCCCACGAGCAGTACTTC | CASSQPKRAHEQYF
TRBJ2-4 | TRBV5-6 | - | - | TGTGCCAGCAGCCTGGGGGATGGGAACATTCAGTACTTC | CASSLGDGNIQYF
TRBJ1-1 | TRBV6-6 | - | - | TGTGCCAGCAGTTACTCGTATGGGGAAAACACTGAAGCTTTCTTT | CASSYSYGENTEAFF
TRBJ1-2 | TRBV7-9 | TRBD1 | - | TGTGCCAGCATATCCCAGGGGGCTTTGGACTATGGCTACACCTTC | CASISQGALDYGYTF
TRBJ1-1 | TRBV10-3 | TRBD1 | - | TGTGCCATCACCCGGACAGGGGAGAACACTGAAGCTTTCTTT | CAITRTGENTEAFF
TRBJ2-7 | TRBV27 | - | many | TGTGCCAGCAGACCCCCCTACGAGCAGTACTTC | CASRPPYEQYF
TRBJ2-1 | TRBV7-3 | - | - | TGTGCCAGCAGCTTAAGCGGAGGAAAAGAACAGTTCTTC | CASSLSGGKEQFF
TRBJ2-7 | TRBV10-3 | - | - | TGTGCCATCACCTCCGGACCCCGCGTCCCTCTCGAGCAGTACTTC | CAITSGPRVPLEQYF
TRBJ1-2 | TRBV27 | TRBD1 | - | TGTGCCAGCAGTTTATCGTCCGGGACAGGGAACATTCATGGCTACACCTTC | CASSLSSGTGNIHGYTF
TRBJ2-3 | TRBV9 | - | - | TGTGCCAGCAGCGTAGGGGACACCAACACAGATACGCAGTATTTT | CASSVGDTNTDTQYF
TRBJ1-5 | TRBV6-1 | - | few | TGTGCCAGCAGTGAATGGGGGTCCGATAGCAATCAGCCCCAGCATTTT | CASSEWGSDSNQPQHF
TRBJ2-1 | TRBV5-6 | - | - | TGTGCCAGCAGCCCGACATGGGAGGCCCCCTACAATGAGCAGTTCTTC | CASSPTWEAPYNEQFF
TRBJ2-2 | TRBV5-6 | TRBD1 | - | TGTGCCAGCAGCTTAAGGGGGCTGGGCACCGGGGAGCTGTTTTTT | CASSLRGLGTGELFF
TRBJ2-7 | TRBV11-2 | - | - | TGTGCCAGCAGCTTAGATTTTCAGGCCCCCTACGAGCAGTACTTC | CASSLDFQAPYEQYF
TRBJ1-6 | TRBV6-5 | - | - | TGTGCCAGCTCCTATAATTCACCCCTCCACTTT | CASSYNSPLHF
TRBJ2-7 | TRBV10-3 | - | - | TGTGCCATCAAAAGTCCGGGCACCGCCCTCTACGAGCAGTACTTC | CAIKSPGTALYEQYF
TRBJ1-1 | TRBV10-3 | - | medium-sized | TGTGCCATCTTAGTTTCTTTAAGTTCTGGGAACACTGAAGCTTTCTTT | CAILVSLSSGNTEAFF
TRBJ2-4 | TRBV7-9 | - | - | TGTGCCAGCAGCTTCCCGGGAGCCAAAAACATTCAGTACTTC | CASSFPGAKNIQYF
TRBJ1-1 | TRBV5-1 | TRBD1 | - | TGCGCCAGCAGCATCTACAGGGGGCAGGACACTGAAGCTTTCTTT | CASSIYRGQDTEAFF
TRBJ2-2 | TRBV7-3 | TRBD2 | medium-sized | TGTGCCAGCAGACTACTAGCGGGGGACACCGGGGAGCTGTTTTTT | CASRLLAGDTGELFF
TRBJ2-5 | TRBV15 | TRBD2 | few | TGTGCCACCAGCACTATAGCGGGAGAGACCCAGTACTTC | CATSTIAGETQYF